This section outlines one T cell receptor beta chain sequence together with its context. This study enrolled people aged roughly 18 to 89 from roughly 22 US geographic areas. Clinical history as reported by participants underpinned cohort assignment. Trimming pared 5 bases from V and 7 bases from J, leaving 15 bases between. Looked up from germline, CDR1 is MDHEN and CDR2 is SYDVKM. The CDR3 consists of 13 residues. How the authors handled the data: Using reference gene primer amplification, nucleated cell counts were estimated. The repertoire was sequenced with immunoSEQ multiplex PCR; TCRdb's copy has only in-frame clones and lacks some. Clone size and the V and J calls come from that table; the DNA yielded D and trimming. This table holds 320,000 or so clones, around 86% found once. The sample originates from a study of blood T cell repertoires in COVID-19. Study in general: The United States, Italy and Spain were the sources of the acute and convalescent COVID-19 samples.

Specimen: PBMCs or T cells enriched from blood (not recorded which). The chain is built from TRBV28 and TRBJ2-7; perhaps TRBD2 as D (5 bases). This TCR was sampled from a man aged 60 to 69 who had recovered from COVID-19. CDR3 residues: CASSPRDPREQYF. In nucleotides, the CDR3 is TGTGCCAGCAGTCCACGGGATCCGCGGGAGCAGTACTTC.